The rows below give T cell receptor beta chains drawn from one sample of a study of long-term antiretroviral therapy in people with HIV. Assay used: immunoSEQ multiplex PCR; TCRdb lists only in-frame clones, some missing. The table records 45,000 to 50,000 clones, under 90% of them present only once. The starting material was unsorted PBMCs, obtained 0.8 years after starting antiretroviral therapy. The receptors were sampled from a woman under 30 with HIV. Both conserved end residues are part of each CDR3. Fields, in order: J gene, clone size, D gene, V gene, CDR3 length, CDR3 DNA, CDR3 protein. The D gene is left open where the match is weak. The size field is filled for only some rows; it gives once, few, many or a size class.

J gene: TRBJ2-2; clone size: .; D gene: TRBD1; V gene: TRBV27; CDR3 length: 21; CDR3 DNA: TGTGCCAGCAGTTTATGGTCGGGACAGCTTACGATCTCCCGGAGCACCGGGGAGCTGTTTTTT; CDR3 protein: CASSLWSGQLTISRSTGELFF
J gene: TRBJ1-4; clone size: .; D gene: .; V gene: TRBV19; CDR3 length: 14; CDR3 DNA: TGTGCCAGTAGAAACGGGGGGATTAATGAAAAACTGTTTTTT; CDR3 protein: CASRNGGINEKLFF
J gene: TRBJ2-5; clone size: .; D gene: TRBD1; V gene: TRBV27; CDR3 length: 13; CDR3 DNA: TGTGCCAGCAGTTCGGGACAGGGTAAGACCCAGTACTTC; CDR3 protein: CASSSGQGKTQYF
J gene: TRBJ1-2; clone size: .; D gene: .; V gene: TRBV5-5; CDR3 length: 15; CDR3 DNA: TGTGCCAGCAGCTTGGTTGGCAGGAAAAGTTATGGCTACACCTTC; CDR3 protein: CASSLVGRKSYGYTF
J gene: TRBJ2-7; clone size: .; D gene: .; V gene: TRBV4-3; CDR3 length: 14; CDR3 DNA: TGCGCCAGCAGCCAGGGGACCCTAGGCTACGAGCAGTACTTC; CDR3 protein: CASSQGTLGYEQYF
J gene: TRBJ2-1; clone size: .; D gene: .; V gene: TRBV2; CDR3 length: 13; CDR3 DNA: TGTGCCAGCCTCACGGGAGCCAGGGGTGAGCAGTTCTTC; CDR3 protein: CASLTGARGEQFF
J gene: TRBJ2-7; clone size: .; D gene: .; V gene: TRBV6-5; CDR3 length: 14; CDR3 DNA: TGTGCCAGCAGCGACTCGGGACTTTCTGTTGAGCAGTACTTC; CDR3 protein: CASSDSGLSVEQYF
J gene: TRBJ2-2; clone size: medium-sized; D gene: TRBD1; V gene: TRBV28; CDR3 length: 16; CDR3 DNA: TGTGCCAGCAGTGCAGAGACAGGGGTGAACACCGGGGAGCTGTTTTTT; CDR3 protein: CASSAETGVNTGELFF
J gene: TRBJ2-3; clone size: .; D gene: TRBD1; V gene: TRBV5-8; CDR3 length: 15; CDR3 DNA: TGTGCCAGCAGCCTGGGACAGCTCAGCACAGATACGCAGTATTTT; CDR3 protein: CASSLGQLSTDTQYF
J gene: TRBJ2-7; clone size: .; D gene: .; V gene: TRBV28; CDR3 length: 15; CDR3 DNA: TGTGCCAGCAGTTTGTACACCGGCGTCCCAGGCGAGCAGTACTTC; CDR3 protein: CASSLYTGVPGEQYF
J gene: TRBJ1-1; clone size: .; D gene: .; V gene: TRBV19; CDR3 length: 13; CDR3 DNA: TGTGCCAGTAGTATCGGCCAGGGGTATCAAGCTTTCTTT; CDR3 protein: CASSIGQGYQAFF
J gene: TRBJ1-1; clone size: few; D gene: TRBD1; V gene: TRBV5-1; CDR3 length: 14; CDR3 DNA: TGCGCCAGCAGCGGGGGACAGCTGAACACTGAAGCTTTCTTT; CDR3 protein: CASSGGQLNTEAFF
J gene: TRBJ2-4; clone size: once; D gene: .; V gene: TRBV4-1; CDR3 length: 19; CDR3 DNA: TGCGCCAGCAGCCAAGTGGAGGGGGCAGAGTCCCGAGGCAAAAACATTCAGTACTTC; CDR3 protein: CASSQVEGAESRGKNIQYF
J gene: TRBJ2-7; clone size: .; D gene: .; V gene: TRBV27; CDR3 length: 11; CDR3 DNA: TGTGCCAGCAGTACCCACTACGAGCAGTACTTC; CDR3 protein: CASSTHYEQYF
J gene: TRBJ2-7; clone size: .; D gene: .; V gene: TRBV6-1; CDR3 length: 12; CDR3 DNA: TGTGCCAGCGACAGCCGCTCCTACGAGCAGTACTTC; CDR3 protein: CASDSRSYEQYF
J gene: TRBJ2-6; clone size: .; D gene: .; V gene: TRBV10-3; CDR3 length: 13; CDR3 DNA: TGTGCCACCCAAGAACTGGAGGCCAACGTCCTGACTTTC; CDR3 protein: CATQELEANVLTF
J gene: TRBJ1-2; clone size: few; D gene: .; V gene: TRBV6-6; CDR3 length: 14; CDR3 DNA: TGTGCCAGCAGGCCCTTCAGGACCGTTGAAGGCTACACCTTC; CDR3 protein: CASRPFRTVEGYTF
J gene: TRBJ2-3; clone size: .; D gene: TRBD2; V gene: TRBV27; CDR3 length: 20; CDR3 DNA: TGTGCCAGCAGTTTAGGTCCGGGACTAGCGCCCCGACCGGGCACAGATACGCAGTATTTT; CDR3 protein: CASSLGPGLAPRPGTDTQYF
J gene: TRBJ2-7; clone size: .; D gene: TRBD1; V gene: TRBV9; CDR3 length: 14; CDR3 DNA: TGTGCCAGCAGCCAGGGACAGGGGGCCTACGAGCAGTACTTC; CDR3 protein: CASSQGQGAYEQYF
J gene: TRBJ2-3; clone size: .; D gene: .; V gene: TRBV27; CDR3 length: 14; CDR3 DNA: TGTGCCAGCAGCCCCATGCCGGGGTTAGATACGCAGTATTTT; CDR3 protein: CASSPMPGLDTQYF
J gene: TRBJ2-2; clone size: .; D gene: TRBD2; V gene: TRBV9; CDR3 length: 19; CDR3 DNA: TGTGCCAGCAGCGCCCCCCCGGCTAGCGGGAGGGCGCTGAGCGGGGAGCTGTTTTTT; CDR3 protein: CASSAPPASGRALSGELFF
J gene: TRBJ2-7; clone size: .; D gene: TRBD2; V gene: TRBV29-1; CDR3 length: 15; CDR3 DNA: TGCAGCGTTGAAGATGCGGGAGTCGGAACCTACGAGCAGTACTTC; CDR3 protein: CSVEDAGVGTYEQYF
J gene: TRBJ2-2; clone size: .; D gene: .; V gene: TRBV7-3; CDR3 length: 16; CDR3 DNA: TGTGCCAGCAGCCTACTGAGCCCCCTAGCGAGGGGGGAGCTGTTTTTT; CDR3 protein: CASSLLSPLARGELFF
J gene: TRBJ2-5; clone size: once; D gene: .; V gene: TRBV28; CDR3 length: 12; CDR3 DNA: TGTGCCAGCAGGAAATTACAAGAGACCCAGTACTTC; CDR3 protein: CASRKLQETQYF
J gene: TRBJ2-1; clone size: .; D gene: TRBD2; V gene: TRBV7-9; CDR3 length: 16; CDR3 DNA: TGTGCCAGCAGCCACCAAGGACTAGCTATCTACAATGAGCAGTTCTTC; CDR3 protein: CASSHQGLAIYNEQFF